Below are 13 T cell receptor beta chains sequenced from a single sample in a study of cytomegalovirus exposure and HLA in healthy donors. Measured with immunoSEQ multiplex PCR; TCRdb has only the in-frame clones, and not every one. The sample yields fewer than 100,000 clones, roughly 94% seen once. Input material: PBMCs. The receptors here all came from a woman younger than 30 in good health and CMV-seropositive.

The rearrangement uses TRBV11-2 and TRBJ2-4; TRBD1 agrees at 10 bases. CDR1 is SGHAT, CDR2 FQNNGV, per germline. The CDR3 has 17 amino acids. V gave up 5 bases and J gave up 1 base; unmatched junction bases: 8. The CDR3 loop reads CASSQIDRGLAKNIQYF. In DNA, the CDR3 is TGTGCCAGCAGCCAAATTGACAGGGGGCTCGCCAAAAACATTCAGTACTTC.

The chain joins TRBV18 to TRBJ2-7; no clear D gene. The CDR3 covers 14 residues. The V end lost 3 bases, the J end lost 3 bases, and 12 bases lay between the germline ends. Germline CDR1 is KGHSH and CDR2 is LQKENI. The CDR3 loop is CASSPESTFYEQYF. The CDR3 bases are TGTGCCAGCTCACCCGAATCCACTTTCTACGAGCAGTACTTC.

DNA of the CDR3: TGTGCCAGCAGCGTCAGGGGGACTAATGAAAAACTGTTTTTT. This encodes CASSVRGTNEKLFF. The V gene is TRBV7-2, the J gene TRBJ1-4, with 7 bases that match TRBD1. The V segment lost 5 bases and the J segment 2 bases; nucleotides outside the gene matches: 2. Germline CDR1 SGHTA, CDR2 FQGNSA. CDR3 length: 14 residues. Supplemented by reference TRBV7-2 and TRBJ1-4, the full variable domain reads GAGVSQSPSNKVTEKGKDVELRCDPISGHTALYWYRQSLGQGLEFLIYFQGNSAPDKSGLPSDRFSAERTGGSVSTLTIQRTQQEDSAVYLCASSVRGTNEKLFFGSGTQLSVL.

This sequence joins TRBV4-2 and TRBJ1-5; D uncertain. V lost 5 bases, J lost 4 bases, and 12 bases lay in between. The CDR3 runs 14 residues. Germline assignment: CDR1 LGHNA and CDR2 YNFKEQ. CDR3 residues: CASSSGGRNQPQHF. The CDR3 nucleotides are TGTGCCAGCAGCTCAGGAGGGAGGAATCAGCCCCAGCATTTT.

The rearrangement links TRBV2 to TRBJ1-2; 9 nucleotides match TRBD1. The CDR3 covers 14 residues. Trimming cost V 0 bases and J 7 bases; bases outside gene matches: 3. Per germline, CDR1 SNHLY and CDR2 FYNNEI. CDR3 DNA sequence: TGTGCCAGCAGTGAAGCGCGGGACAGGGTTGGCTACACCTTC. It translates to CASSEARDRVGYTF. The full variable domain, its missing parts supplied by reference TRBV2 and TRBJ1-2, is EPEVTQTPSHQVTQMGQEVILRCVPISNHLYFYWYRQILGQKVEFLVSFYNNEISEKSEIFDDQFSVERPDGSNFTLKIRSTKLEDSAMYFCASSEARDRVGYTFGSGTRLTVV.

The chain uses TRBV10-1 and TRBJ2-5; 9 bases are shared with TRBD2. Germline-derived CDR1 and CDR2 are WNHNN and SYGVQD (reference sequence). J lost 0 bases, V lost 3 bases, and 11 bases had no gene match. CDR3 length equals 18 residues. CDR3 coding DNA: TGCGCCAGCAGTGATCGCGCCTCTAGCGGGGTGTACCAAGAGACCCAGTACTTC. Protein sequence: CASSDRASSGVYQETQYF.

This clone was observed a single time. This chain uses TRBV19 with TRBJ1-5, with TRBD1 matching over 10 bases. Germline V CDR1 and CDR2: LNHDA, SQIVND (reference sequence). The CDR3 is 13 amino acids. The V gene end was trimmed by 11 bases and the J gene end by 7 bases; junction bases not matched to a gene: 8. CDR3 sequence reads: CAGRQGADQPQHF. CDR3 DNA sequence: TGTGCCGGTCGACAGGGGGCGGACCAGCCCCAGCATTTT.

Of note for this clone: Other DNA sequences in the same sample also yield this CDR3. Here the CDR3 reads CASSVGGSSTDTQYF. As DNA, the CDR3 is TGTGCCAGCAGCGTGGGCGGGTCTAGCACAGATACGCAGTATTTT. J is TRBJ2-3 and V is TRBV9; tentative D call: TRBD2 (5 bases). Trimming shortened V by 2 bases and J by 0 bases, and 10 bases separated the two germline ends. CDR1 SGDLS and CDR2 YYNGEE come from the germline V gene. CDR3 length: 15 residues.

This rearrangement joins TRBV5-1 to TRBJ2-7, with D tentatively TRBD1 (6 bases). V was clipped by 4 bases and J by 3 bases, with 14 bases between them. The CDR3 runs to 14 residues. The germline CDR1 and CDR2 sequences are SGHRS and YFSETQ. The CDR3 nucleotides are TGCGCCAGCAGCGTAGGACAGTACTACTACGAGCAGTACTTC. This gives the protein CASSVGQYYYEQYF.

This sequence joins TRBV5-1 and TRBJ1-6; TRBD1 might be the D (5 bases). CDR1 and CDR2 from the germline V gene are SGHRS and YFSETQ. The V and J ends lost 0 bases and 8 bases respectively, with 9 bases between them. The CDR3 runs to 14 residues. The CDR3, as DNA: TGCGCCAGCAGCTTGGGACAGCCCGATTCACCCCTCCACTTT. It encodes CASSLGQPDSPLHF.

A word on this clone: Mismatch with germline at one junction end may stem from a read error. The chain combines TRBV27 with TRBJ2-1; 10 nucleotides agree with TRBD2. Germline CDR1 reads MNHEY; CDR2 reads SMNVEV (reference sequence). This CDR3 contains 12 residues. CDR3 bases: TGTGCCAGCAGTTTATCGACTAGCGGGTTCGTCTTC. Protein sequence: CASSLSTSGFVF.

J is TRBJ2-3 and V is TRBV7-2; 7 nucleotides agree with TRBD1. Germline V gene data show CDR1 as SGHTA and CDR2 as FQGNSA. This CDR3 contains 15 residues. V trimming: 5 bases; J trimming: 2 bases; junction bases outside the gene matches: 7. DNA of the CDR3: TGTGCCAGCAGCCTCCGGGGACAGCCCACAGATACGCAGTATTTT. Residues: CASSLRGQPTDTQYF.

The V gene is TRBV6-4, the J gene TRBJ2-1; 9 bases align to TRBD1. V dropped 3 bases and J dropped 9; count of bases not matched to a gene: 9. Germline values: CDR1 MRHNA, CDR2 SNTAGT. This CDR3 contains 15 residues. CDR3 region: CASSEEQGASGEQFF. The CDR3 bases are TGTGCCAGCAGTGAAGAACAGGGGGCGTCTGGTGAGCAGTTCTTC.